This entry concerns a single T cell receptor beta chain. The record originates from a study of T cell changes during pregnancy in multiple sclerosis. Germline assignment: CDR1 SGHRS and CDR2 YFSETQ. CDR3 length: 16 amino acids. Trimming stripped 0 bases from V and 0 bases from J, with 9 bases between. The table came from immunoSEQ multiplex PCR; TCRdb's copy has only in-frame clones and leaves some out. The data contain about 83,000 clones, 90% to 95% of them singletons. This chain joins TRBV5-1 and TRBJ2-2, with D possibly being TRBD2 (5 bases). This sample comprised peripheral blood, obtained in the second trimester of pregnancy. This clonotype originated in a female donor with multiple sclerosis, enrolled in a pregnancy study. The chain's CDR3 is CASSLDGSTNTGELFF. For the CDR3, the DNA is TGCGCCAGCAGCTTGGATGGGAGTACGAACACCGGGGAGCTGTTTTTT.